Following are 23 T cell receptor beta chains from one sample sequenced in a study of cytomegalovirus exposure and HLA in healthy donors. 60 Vbeta and 13 Jbeta primers were used in PCR. This table comes from immunoSEQ multiplex PCR, and its TCRdb copy is limited to in-frame clones, with some not included. The profile shows about 220,000 clones, 82% of them singletons. The sequencing input was PBMCs. These receptors all come from a woman aged 40-49 years in good health and CMV-seropositive.

This clone turned up a few times. The chain uses TRBV19 and TRBJ1-1, with D tentatively TRBD1 (6 bases). The CDR3 is 15 amino acids. Per germline, CDR1 LNHDA and CDR2 SQIVND (reference sequence). V was pared by 8 bases and J by 5 bases, with 21 bases between. The CDR3 spells CASRLGAAQWTEAFF. Here the CDR3 DNA reads TGTGCCAGTCGCCTGGGGGCAGCCCAGTGGACTGAAGCTTTCTTT.

J is TRBJ2-1 and V is TRBV10-3, with 7 bases matching TRBD2. There are 14 residues in the CDR3. Germline V gene sequence: CDR1 ENHRY, CDR2 SYGVKD. Trimming at V came to 7 bases and at J to 7 bases, leaving 10 bases not matched to a gene. CDR3 nucleotide sequence: TGTGCCATCAAGGGCGGGGGAGGAAAAAATGAGCAGTTCTTC. This gives the protein CAIKGGGGKNEQFF.

The chain employs TRBV6-6 and TRBJ1-2; no reliable D call. With 7 bases removed from V and 2 bases from J, the gap between germline ends came to 17 bases. CDR1 MNHNY and CDR2 SVGAGI come from the germline V gene (reference sequence). The CDR3 covers 15 residues. CDR3 loop: CASIFGRTSNYGYTF. In DNA, the CDR3 is TGTGCCAGCATCTTCGGGAGGACGTCGAACTATGGCTACACCTTC.

The gene calls are TRBV6-5 and TRBJ1-6; possible D gene TRBD1, 5 bases. V was pared by 6 bases and J by 9 bases, with 18 bases between. CDR1 MNHEY and CDR2 SVGAGI come from the germline V gene. The CDR3 totals 15 residues. The CDR3 region has the DNA TGTGCCAGCAGCCGAAGGGTCAGGGTAGCTTCACCCCTCCACTTT. Amino acids: CASSRRVRVASPLHF.

V gene TRBV10-3 combines with J gene TRBJ2-7; D remains unclear. The V end lost 6 bases, the J end lost 5 bases, and 17 bases lay between the germline ends. Germline CDR1 ENHRY, CDR2 SYGVKD. CDR3 length equals 14 residues. The CDR3 DNA follows: TGTGCCATCAGCGACCAACACAGAACCGACGAGCAGTACTTC. Translated: CAISDQHRTDEQYF.

This rearrangement joins TRBV7-2 to TRBJ1-3, with TRBD1 identical over 9 bases. This CDR3 region has 14 residues. V trimming: 6 bases; J trimming: 4 bases; junction bases outside the gene matches: 4. Looked up from germline, CDR1 is SGHTA and CDR2 is FQGNSA. DNA for the CDR3: TGTGCCAGCAGGGCTACAGGGGGCGGAAACACCATATATTTT. It encodes CASRATGGGNTIYF.

This chain links TRBV14 with TRBJ1-2; D unclear. The CDR3 is made up of 15 amino acids. Germline assignment: CDR1 SGHDN and CDR2 FVKESK. The germline V and J ends were trimmed by 4 bases and 1 base, with 13 bases remaining between them. This CDR3 is CASSPILRGNYGYTF. The CDR3 region has the DNA TGTGCCAGCAGCCCAATTTTGCGGGGTAACTATGGCTACACCTTC.

The rearrangement uses TRBV7-9 and TRBJ1-4, with D possibly being TRBD1 (5 bases). Germline V CDR1 and CDR2: SEHNR, FQNEAQ (reference sequence). Deletions cut 3 bases from V and 4 bases from J, with 12 bases between. The CDR3 is 15 residues long. The chain's CDR3 is CASSFQGTYNEKLFF. Written as DNA, the CDR3 is TGTGCCAGCAGCTTTCAGGGAACCTATAATGAAAAACTGTTTTTT.

The J gene is TRBJ1-1, the V gene TRBV5-1; D possibly corresponds to TRBD1 (5 bases). Germline V CDR1 and CDR2: SGHRS, YFSETQ. The CDR3 has 15 residues. The germline V and J ends were trimmed by 0 bases and 4 bases, with 13 bases remaining between them. The CDR3 DNA is TGCGCCAGCAGCTTGGCCGGAGGGGCGGGCACTGAAGCTTTCTTT. It codes for CASSLAGGAGTEAFF.

The genes are TRBV30 and TRBJ1-5, with 8 positions matching TRBD1. The CDR3 contains 13 residues. After removal of 3 bases from V and 5 bases from J, the junction contained 3 bases not matched to a gene. The V gene's germline CDR1 is GTSNPN and CDR2 SVGIG (reference sequence). CDR3 sequence (DNA): TGTGCCTGGAGGACAGGGGATGATCAGCCCCAGCATTTT. It codes for CAWRTGDDQPQHF.

This clone has a single count. The genes are TRBV29-1 and TRBJ2-5, with 11 bases aligning to TRBD1. The J segment lost 1 base and the V segment lost 6 bases, leaving 1 base of the junction unmatched. Germline V lookup: CDR1 SQVTM, CDR2 ANQGSEA. CDR3 length equals 13 residues. In DNA form, the CDR3 reads TGCAGCGTAGGACAGGGGGCCCAAGAGACCCAGTACTTC. Its protein product is CSVGQGAQETQYF.

The chain is built from TRBV2 and TRBJ1-4, with D tentatively TRBD1 (6 bases). Trimming took off 7 bases at V and 13 bases at J, with 22 bases between the two ends. Germline V gene data show CDR1 as SNHLY and CDR2 as FYNNEI. The CDR3 has 14 amino acids. The CDR3 region is CASIKEGGDKGLFF. CDR3 in DNA: TGTGCCAGCATAAAGGAGGGGGGGGACAAGGGACTGTTTTTT.

The gene calls are TRBV6-5 and TRBJ2-2; possibly TRBD1 for D (6 bases). Trimming took 7 bases from V and 1 from J, leaving 7 bases between them. Germline V gene sequence: CDR1 MNHEY, CDR2 SVGAGI. The CDR3 loop spans 13 amino acids. The CDR3 protein is CASMTGNTGELFF. For the CDR3, the DNA is TGTGCCAGCATGACAGGGAACACCGGGGAGCTGTTTTTT.

The V and J genes are TRBV6-5 and TRBJ2-7; possibly TRBD1 for D (6 bases). This CDR3 comprises 15 residues. In germline, CDR1 is MNHEY, CDR2 SVGAGI. V gave up 0 bases and J gave up 4 bases, with 13 bases separating them. CDR3 sequence: CASSYSGQGRYEQYF. The CDR3 DNA sequence: TGTGCCAGCAGTTACTCGGGGCAGGGGCGGTACGAGCAGTACTTC.

The V call is TRBV21-1, the J call TRBJ2-1; no DNA check was done on the table's D call, TRBD2. TRBV21-1 represents a pseudogene. This CDR3 has 17 amino acids. The CDR3 sequence: CASSKRLGASGSYEQFF. The CDR3 DNA reads TGTGCCAGCAGCAAAAGGTTGGGGGCTAGCGGGAGCTATGAGCAGTTCTTC.

The chain links TRBV11-2 to TRBJ1-2, with D possibly matching TRBD1 (6 bases). The germline V gene encodes CDR1 SGHAT and CDR2 FQNNGV. V lost 2 bases and J 2 bases, leaving 9 bases between the germline ends. The CDR3 covers 14 residues. The CDR3, as DNA: TGTGCCAGCAGCTTACCAGGGACAAACTATGGCTACACCTTC. Residues: CASSLPGTNYGYTF.

The chain employs TRBV6-6 and TRBJ1-1; no clear D gene. Germline CDR1 is MNHNY and CDR2 is SVGAGI (reference sequence). Deletions cut 6 bases from V and 4 bases from J, with 15 bases between. This CDR3 has 14 amino acids. CDR3 in amino acids: CASRGQEAGTEAFF. Here the CDR3 DNA reads TGTGCCAGCAGAGGGCAGGAGGCCGGCACTGAAGCTTTCTTT.

This chain links TRBV10-3 with TRBJ2-7; TRBD2 matches at 8 bases. The V gene end was trimmed by 4 bases and the J gene end by 6 bases; junction bases not matched to a gene: 8. The CDR3 spans 14 residues. The germline gives CDR1 ENHRY, CDR2 SYGVKD. In nucleotides, the CDR3 is TGTGCCATCAGTGCCGCCCCGGGGGGGGGCGAGCAGTACTTC. Amino acid sequence: CAISAAPGGGEQYF.

The rearrangement links TRBV5-1 to TRBJ2-5; TRBD2 matches at 14 bases. The J call is in doubt because the DNA end fits TRBJ2-7 better. Germline CDR1 reads SGHRS; CDR2 reads YFSETQ. The CDR3 runs to 15 residues. The CDR3 nucleotides read TGCGCCAGCAGCCCGAGACTAGCGGGAGGGTACGAGCAGTACTTC. This codes for CASSPRLAGGYEQYF.

This chain joins TRBV5-1 and TRBJ1-1; no reliable D call. The CDR3 is made up of 14 amino acids. The V end lost 3 bases, the J end lost 0 bases, and 9 bases lay between the germline ends. CDR1 is SGHRS, CDR2 YFSETQ, per germline. The CDR3: CASSSASVNTEAFF. CDR3 in DNA: TGCGCCAGCAGCTCCGCTAGCGTGAACACTGAAGCTTTCTTT.

The J gene is TRBJ1-3, the V gene TRBV29-1; the D is unclear. Germline V gene lookup returns CDR1 SQVTM and CDR2 ANQGSEA. V was shortened by 7 bases and J by 0 bases, with 4 bases between the two germline ends. The CDR3 runs 11 residues. The chain's CDR3 is CSASSGNTIYF. Written as DNA, the CDR3 is TGCAGCGCCTCCTCTGGAAACACCATATATTTT.

The rearrangement joins TRBV7-3 to TRBJ2-3, with D possibly matching TRBD2 (5 bases). V dropped 2 bases and J dropped 6 bases, with 24 bases sitting between them. CDR1 and CDR2 (germline): SGHTA, FQGTGA. This CDR3 has 18 amino acids. The CDR3 DNA sequence: TGTGCCAGCAGCTTAGAAATCGGGAACTCGAGGTTCGTTGATACGCAGTATTTT. Protein: CASSLEIGNSRFVDTQYF.

The genes are TRBV4-1 and TRBJ2-7, with 8 bases aligning to TRBD2. The CDR3 totals 16 residues. J lost 1 base, V lost 3 bases, and 8 bases had no gene match. Germline lookup yields CDR1 MGHRA and CDR2 YSYEKL. The CDR3 protein is CASSHVGLAGSYEQYF. CDR3 nucleotide sequence: TGCGCCAGCAGCCATGTTGGACTAGCCGGGTCCTACGAGCAGTACTTC.